This T cell receptor (beta chain) originates from a study of Graves' ophthalmopathy and Graves' hyperthyroidism. For this clonotype: The antigen is undetermined.

Study results and limitations: A majority of expanded thyroid clonotypes exceeding 0.001 frequency were likewise present in blood.

Participants with hyperthyroidism, aged 18 to 65, were newly diagnosed with under 2 months' duration. The authors amplified TCR beta CDR3 regions, and they did so from RNA transcripts for repertoire sequencing. After a first-round RT-PCR with HTBI primers, a second-round multiplex PCR was run. Each CDR3 protein is one row after TCRdb ran MiXCR on the multiplex PCR reads. The data hold roughly 350,000 distinct CDR3 sequences, with about a sixth observed a single time. The CDR3 length is 16 residues. Trimming cost V 5 bases and J 0 bases, with 16 bases left between them. The chain couples TRBV12-3 or TRBV12-4 to TRBJ2-5; maybe TRBD1 (6 bases). Sequenced material: peripheral blood. The sequence came from an adult woman with stable Graves' hyperthyroidism. For the CDR3, the DNA is TGTGCCAGCAGTAATCCCGGACAGCCAAACCAAGAGACCCAGTACTTC. It encodes CASSNPGQPNQETQYF.